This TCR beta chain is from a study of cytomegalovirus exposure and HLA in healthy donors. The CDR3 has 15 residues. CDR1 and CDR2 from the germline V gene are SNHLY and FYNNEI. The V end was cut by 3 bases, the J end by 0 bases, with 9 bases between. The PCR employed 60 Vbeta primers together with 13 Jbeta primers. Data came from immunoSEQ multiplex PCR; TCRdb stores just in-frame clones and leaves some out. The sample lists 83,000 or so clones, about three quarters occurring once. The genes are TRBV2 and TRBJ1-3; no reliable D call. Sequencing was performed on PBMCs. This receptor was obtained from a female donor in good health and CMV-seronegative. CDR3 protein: CASSDQVFSGNTIYF. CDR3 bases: TGTGCCAGCAGTGATCAGGTGTTCTCTGGAAACACCATATATTTT.